These 16 T cell receptor beta chains were sequenced from one sample in a study of identical twins. Via MiXCR, TCRdb re-called the 5' RACE reads, giving one row per CDR3 protein. The table records approximately 410,000 distinct CDR3 sequences, 18% of them present only once. The sample comprised naive T cells sorted from blood. These receptors were taken from a man aged 50-59 years in good health.

The rearrangement links TRBV9 to TRBJ2-6; 7 nucleotides match TRBD2. J was trimmed by 0 bases and V by 4 bases; bases with no gene match: 4. In germline, CDR1 is SGDLS, CDR2 YYNGEE. The CDR3 has 16 residues. The CDR3 coding sequence is TGTGCCAGCAGCCCCCGGGGGGACTCTGGGGCCAACGTCCTGACTTTC. Amino acid sequence: CASSPRGDSGANVLTF.

This clonotype occurred a few times. The chain employs TRBV12-3 or TRBV12-4 and TRBJ2-1, with a tentative D call TRBD1 (6 bases). CDR3 length: 15 residues. Trimming took 6 bases from V and 3 from J, leaving 15 bases between them. The CDR3 DNA is TGTGCCAGCAGCACACAGGGAATACACTACAATGAGCAGTTCTTC. It is translated as CASSTQGIHYNEQFF.

This clonotype has just a few counts. The chain is built from TRBV20-1 and TRBJ2-1, with 9 bases aligning to TRBD2. Germline CDR1 reads DFQATT; CDR2 reads SNEGSKA (reference sequence). With 1 base clipped from V and 4 bases from J, the junction kept 5 bases outside the gene matches. CDR3 length: 15 amino acids. CDR3 DNA sequence: TGCAGTGCTAGAGGTGCTAGCGGGGAGTACAATGAGCAGTTCTTC. It translates to CSARGASGEYNEQFF.

This clonotype was observed many times. The rearrangement links TRBV28 to TRBJ1-1, with a tentative D call TRBD1 (5 bases). This CDR3 is 15 amino acids long. Germline lookup yields CDR1 MDHEN and CDR2 SYDVKM. V dropped 5 bases and J dropped 5 bases, with 18 bases sitting between them. CDR3 DNA: TGTGCCAGCAGTCCATCAGCTAGGGGAGGAACTGAAGCTTTCTTT. It codes for CASSPSARGGTEAFF.

This chain connects TRBV7-2 to TRBJ2-7; 7 bases line up with TRBD1. Germline V CDR1 and CDR2: SGHTA, FQGNSA. V dropped 3 bases and J dropped 0; count of bases not matched to a gene: 8. CDR3 length equals 16 residues. The CDR3 DNA sequence: TGTGCCAGCAGCTTTCCCCTTGGACAGGTCTCCTACGAGCAGTACTTC. This gives the protein CASSFPLGQVSYEQYF.

This clonotype occurred many times. The chain couples TRBV25-1 to TRBJ2-7, with TRBD2 as a possible D gene (5 bases). The CDR3 has 13 residues. Germline lookup yields CDR1 MGHDK and CDR2 SYGVNS. V lost 6 bases and J 4 bases, leaving 13 bases between the germline ends. Here the CDR3 DNA reads TGTGCCAGCAGCCCAGGAGGTGGATACGAGCAGTACTTC. It is translated as CASSPGGGYEQYF.

The gene calls are TRBV4-1 and TRBJ2-7; D ambiguous. V lost 1 base and J 0 bases, leaving 13 bases between the germline ends. The CDR3 sequence is 16 residues long. From germline, CDR1 is MGHRA and CDR2 YSYEKL. CDR3 region: CASSQGPGLSSYEQYF. CDR3 sequence (DNA): TGCGCCAGCAGCCAAGGGCCAGGTCTTAGCTCCTACGAGCAGTACTTC.

This clonotype was detected ten times or more. V usage is TRBV29-1 and J usage is TRBJ1-4; no reliable D call. V lost 4 bases and J lost 5, with 8 bases in between. The CDR3 has 12 amino acids. Per the germline V gene, CDR1 is SQVTM and CDR2 is ANQGSEA. The CDR3 spells CSVGSGNEKLFF. Here the CDR3 DNA reads TGCAGCGTTGGATCCGGAAATGAAAAACTGTTTTTT.

This clonotype was detected a few times. The chain is built from TRBV5-1 and TRBJ1-2; D is possibly TRBD1 (5 bases). The CDR3 runs to 14 residues. Trimming removed 4 bases at V and 7 bases at J, with 17 bases between. Germline values: CDR1 SGHRS, CDR2 YFSETQ. This CDR3 is CASSPGPGRAGYTF. CDR3 coding DNA: TGCGCCAGCAGCCCGGGGCCAGGCCGGGCTGGCTACACCTTC. Full variable domain (rest looked up from reference TRBV5-1 and TRBJ1-2): KAGVTQTPRYLIKTRGQQVTLSCSPISGHRSVSWYQQTPGQGLQFLFEYFSETQRNKGNFPGRFSGRQFSNSRSEMNVSTLELGDSALYLCASSPGPGRAGYTFGSGTRLTVV.

This clonotype was counted a few times. This rearrangement joins TRBV7-2 to TRBJ2-1; the match to TRBD2 covers 11 bases. CDR3 size: 12 residues. CDR1 and CDR2 from the germline V gene are SGHTA and FQGNSA. Unmatched junction bases numbered 6, after V lost 6 bases and J lost 14 bases. CDR3 amino acids: CASRSSGGRKFF. CDR3 nucleotides: TGTGCCAGCAGATCTAGCGGGGGGAGGAAGTTCTTC.

This clonotype was picked up many times. The V and J genes are TRBV5-1 and TRBJ2-2; 11 bases map to TRBD1. Germline V gene data show CDR1 as SGHRS and CDR2 as YFSETQ. Trimming took 2 bases from V and 4 from J; bases not matched to a gene: 4. The CDR3 consists of 16 residues. The CDR3 sequence is CASSFGTGGGTGELFF. CDR3 DNA sequence: TGCGCCAGCAGCTTTGGGACAGGGGGAGGCACCGGGGAGCTGTTTTTT.

This clonotype was observed at least ten times. The CDR3 nucleotides are TGCAGCATATACCGGGACAGGGGGGTGATTGAGCAGTTCTTC. Its protein is CSIYRDRGVIEQFF. J is TRBJ2-1 and V is TRBV29-1, with 11 bases identical to TRBD1. The CDR3 spans 14 residues. Germline-derived CDR1 and CDR2 are SQVTM and ANQGSEA. V gave up 8 bases and J gave up 9 bases; unmatched junction bases: 12.

This clonotype appeared a single time. The CDR3 reads CASSFDTLNTGELFF. CDR3 coding DNA: TGTGCCAGCAGCTTCGACACACTAAACACCGGGGAGCTGTTTTTT. The chain is built from TRBV11-2 and TRBJ2-2, with D unresolved. Germline V gene lookup returns CDR1 SGHAT and CDR2 FQNNGV. V was pared by 3 bases and J by 2 bases, with 10 bases between. The length of the CDR3 is 15 residues.

In its sample, this clonotype was seen once. V is TRBV7-8 and J is TRBJ2-1; D is unresolved. CDR3 size: 14 residues. V lost 5 bases and J 7 bases, leaving 15 bases between the germline ends. Germline V gives CDR1 SGHVS, CDR2 FQNEAQ. CDR3 nucleotides: TGTGCCAGCAGCCACCAAATTCGAGAAAATGAGCAGTTCTTC. As protein: CASSHQIRENEQFF.

The chain employs TRBV5-6 and TRBJ2-1; D call uncertain. The CDR3 sequence is 13 residues long. Germline V CDR1 and CDR2: SGHDT, YYEEEE. V lost 5 bases, J lost 5 bases, and 11 bases lay in between. CDR3 loop: CASRGGRNNEQFF. DNA of the CDR3: TGTGCCAGCAGGGGTGGGCGGAACAATGAGCAGTTCTTC.

V gene TRBV7-9 combines with J gene TRBJ2-7, with 7 bases matching TRBD1. Germline CDR1 SEHNR, CDR2 FQNEAQ (reference sequence). With V trimmed by 5 bases and J by 7 bases, 8 bases remained unmatched. The CDR3 loop spans 13 amino acids. This CDR3 is CASSRDRPTEQYF. CDR3 in DNA: TGTGCCAGCAGCCGGGACAGACCTACGGAGCAGTACTTC. The variable domain in full, with the rest retrieved from reference TRBV7-9 and TRBJ2-7, is DTGVSQNPRHKITKRGQNVTFRCDPISEHNRLYWYRQTLGQGPEFLTYFQNEAQLEKSRLLSDRFSAERPKGSFSTLEIQRTEQGDSAMYLCASSRDRPTEQYFGPGTRLTVT.